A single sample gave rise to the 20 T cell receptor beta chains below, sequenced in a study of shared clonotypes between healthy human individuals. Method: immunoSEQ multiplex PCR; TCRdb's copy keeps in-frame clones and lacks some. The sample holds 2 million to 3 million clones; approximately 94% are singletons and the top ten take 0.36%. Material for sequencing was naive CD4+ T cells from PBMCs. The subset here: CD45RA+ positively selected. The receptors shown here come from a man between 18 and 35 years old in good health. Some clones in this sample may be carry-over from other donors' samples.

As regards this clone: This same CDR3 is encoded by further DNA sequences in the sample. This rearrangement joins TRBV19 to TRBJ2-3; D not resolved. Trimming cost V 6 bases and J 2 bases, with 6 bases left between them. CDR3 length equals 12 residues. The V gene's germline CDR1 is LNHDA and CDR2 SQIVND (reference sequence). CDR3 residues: CASRGNTDTQYF. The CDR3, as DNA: TGTGCCAGTAGGGGGAACACAGATACGCAGTATTTT.

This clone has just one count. The CDR3 protein is CASSLMAGAYNEQFF. The DNA of the CDR3 is TGTGCCAGCAGTTTAATGGCGGGAGCTTACAATGAGCAGTTCTTC. The chain uses TRBV28 and TRBJ2-1; 7 bases agree with TRBD2. The CDR3 loop spans 15 amino acids. J lost 4 bases, V lost 2 bases, and 5 bases had no gene match. Germline-derived CDR1 and CDR2 are MDHEN and SYDVKM.

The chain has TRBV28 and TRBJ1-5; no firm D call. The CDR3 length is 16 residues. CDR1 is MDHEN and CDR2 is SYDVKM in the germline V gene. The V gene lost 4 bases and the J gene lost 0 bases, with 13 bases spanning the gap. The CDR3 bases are TGTGCCAGCAGTTCTCCGGGGATCAATAGCAATCAGCCCCAGCATTTT. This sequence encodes CASSSPGINSNQPQHF.

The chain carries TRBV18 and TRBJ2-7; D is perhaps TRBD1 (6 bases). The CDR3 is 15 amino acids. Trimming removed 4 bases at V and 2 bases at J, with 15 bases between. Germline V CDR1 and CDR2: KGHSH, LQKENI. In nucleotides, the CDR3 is TGTGCCAGCTCACGCGGACAGCTTCTCCCCTACGAGCAGTACTTC. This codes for CASSRGQLLPYEQYF.

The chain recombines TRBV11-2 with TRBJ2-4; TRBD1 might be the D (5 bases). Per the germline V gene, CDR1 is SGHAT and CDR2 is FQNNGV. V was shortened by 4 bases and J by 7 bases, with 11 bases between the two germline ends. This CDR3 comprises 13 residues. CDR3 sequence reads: CASSSGRGNIQYF. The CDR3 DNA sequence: TGTGCCAGCAGCTCAGGGCGTGGGAACATTCAGTACTTC.

CDR3 sequence: CASSEPSRTDTQYF. CDR3 nucleotides: TGTGCCAGCAGTGAACCTAGCCGTACAGATACGCAGTATTTT. The chain couples TRBV25-1 to TRBJ2-3, with D tentatively TRBD2 (5 bases). Germline lookup yields CDR1 MGHDK and CDR2 SYGVNS. The CDR3 spans 14 residues. Trimming stripped 2 bases from V and 3 bases from J, with 9 bases between.

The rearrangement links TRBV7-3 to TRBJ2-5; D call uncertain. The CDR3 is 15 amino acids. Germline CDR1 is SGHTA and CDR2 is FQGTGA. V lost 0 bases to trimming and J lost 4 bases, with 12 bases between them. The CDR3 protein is CASSLTGGRGETQYF. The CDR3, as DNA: TGTGCCAGCAGCTTAACGGGCGGCCGAGGAGAGACCCAGTACTTC.

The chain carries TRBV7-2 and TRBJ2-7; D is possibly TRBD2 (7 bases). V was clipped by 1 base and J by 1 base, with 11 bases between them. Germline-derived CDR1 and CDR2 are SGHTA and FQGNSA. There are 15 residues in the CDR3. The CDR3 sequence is CASSLVGGLSYEQYF. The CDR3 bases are TGTGCCAGCAGCTTAGTCGGGGGGCTTTCCTACGAGCAGTACTTC. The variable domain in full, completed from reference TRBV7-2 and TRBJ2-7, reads GAGVSQSPSNKVTEKGKDVELRCDPISGHTALYWYRQSLGQGLEFLIYFQGNSAPDKSGLPSDRFSAERTGGSVSTLTIQRTQQEDSAVYLCASSLVGGLSYEQYFGPGTRLTVT.

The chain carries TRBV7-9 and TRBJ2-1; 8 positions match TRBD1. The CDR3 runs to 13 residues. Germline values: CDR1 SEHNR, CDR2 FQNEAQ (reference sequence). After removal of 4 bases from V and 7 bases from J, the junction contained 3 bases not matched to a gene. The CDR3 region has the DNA TGTGCCAGCAGCTCGACAGGGGCTAATGAGCAGTTCTTC. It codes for CASSSTGANEQFF.

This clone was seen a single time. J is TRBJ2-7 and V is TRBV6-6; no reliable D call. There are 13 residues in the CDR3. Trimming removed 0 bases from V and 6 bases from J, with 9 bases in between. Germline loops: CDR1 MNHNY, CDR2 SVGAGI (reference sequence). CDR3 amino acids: CASSYSIDSEQYF. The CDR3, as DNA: TGTGCCAGCAGTTACTCGATCGACTCCGAGCAGTACTTC.

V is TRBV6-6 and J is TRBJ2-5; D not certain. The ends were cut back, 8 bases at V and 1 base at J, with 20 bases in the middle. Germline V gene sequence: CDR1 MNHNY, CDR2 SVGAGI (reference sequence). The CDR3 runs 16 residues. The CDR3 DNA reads TGTGCCAGCTTGACCGAGTGGGCCACCGTCCAAGAGACCCAGTACTTC. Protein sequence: CASLTEWATVQETQYF.

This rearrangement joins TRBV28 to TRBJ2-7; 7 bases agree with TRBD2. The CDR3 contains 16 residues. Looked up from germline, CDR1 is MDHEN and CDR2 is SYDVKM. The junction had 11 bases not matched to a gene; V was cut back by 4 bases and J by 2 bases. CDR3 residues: CASSSTSASETYEQYF. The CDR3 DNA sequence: TGTGCCAGCAGTTCAACTAGCGCGTCGGAAACCTACGAGCAGTACTTC.

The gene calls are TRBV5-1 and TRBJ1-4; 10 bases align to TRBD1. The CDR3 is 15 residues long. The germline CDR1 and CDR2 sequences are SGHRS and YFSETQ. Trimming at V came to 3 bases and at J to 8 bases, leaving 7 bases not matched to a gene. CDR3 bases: TGCGCCAGCAGCTGGGGGACAGGGGAGCAAGAAAAACTGTTTTTT. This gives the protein CASSWGTGEQEKLFF.

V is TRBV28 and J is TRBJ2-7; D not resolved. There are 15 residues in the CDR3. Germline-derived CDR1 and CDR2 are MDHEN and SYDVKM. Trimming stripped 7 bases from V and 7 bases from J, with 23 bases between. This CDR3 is CASNQDGSTGKEQYF. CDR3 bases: TGTGCCAGCAACCAGGACGGATCCACGGGTAAAGAGCAGTACTTC.

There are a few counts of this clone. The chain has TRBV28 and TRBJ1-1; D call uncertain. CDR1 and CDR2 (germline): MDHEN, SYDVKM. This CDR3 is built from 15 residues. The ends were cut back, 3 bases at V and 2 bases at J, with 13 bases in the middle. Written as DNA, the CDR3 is TGTGCCAGCAGTTTTAGTGGCAGCTTTAACACTGAAGCTTTCTTT. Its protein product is CASSFSGSFNTEAFF.

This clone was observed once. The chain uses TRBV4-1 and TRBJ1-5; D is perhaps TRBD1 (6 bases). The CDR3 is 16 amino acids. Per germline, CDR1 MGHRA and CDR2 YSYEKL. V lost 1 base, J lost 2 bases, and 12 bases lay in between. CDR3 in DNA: TGCGCCAGCAGCCAAGTCGGGGGGCAGGGCAATCAGCCCCAGCATTTT. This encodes CASSQVGGQGNQPQHF.

The CDR3 reads CASRRGPESEQYF. CDR3 DNA sequence: TGTGCCAGTAGACGTGGACCAGAAAGCGAGCAGTACTTC. This chain joins TRBV19 and TRBJ2-7, with D unclear. Per germline, CDR1 LNHDA and CDR2 SQIVND (reference sequence). CDR3 size: 13 residues. Trimming cost V 6 bases and J 6 bases, with 15 bases left between them.

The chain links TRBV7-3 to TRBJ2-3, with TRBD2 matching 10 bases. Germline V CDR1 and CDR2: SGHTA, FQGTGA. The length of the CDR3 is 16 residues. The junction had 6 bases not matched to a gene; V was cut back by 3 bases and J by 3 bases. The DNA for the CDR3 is TGTGCCAGCAGCTTTAGGGCTAGCGGGAGTACAGATACGCAGTATTTT. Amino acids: CASSFRASGSTDTQYF.

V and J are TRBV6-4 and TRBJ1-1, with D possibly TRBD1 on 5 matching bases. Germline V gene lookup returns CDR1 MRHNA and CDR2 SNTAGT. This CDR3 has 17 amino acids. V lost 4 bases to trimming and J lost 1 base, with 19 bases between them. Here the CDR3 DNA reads TGTGCCAGCAGTGTGGACATCTCAAAGGACCAGAACACTGAAGCTTTCTTT. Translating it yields CASSVDISKDQNTEAFF.

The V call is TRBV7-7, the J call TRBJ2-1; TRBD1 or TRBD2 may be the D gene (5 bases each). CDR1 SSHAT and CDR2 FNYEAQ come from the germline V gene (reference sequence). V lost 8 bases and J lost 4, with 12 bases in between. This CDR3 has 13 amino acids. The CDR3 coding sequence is TGTGCCAGCGCGCGAGGGGTATACAATGAGCAGTTCTTC. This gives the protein CASARGVYNEQFF.